These T cell receptor beta chains were read from a single sample in a study of shared clonotypes between healthy human individuals. Here immunoSEQ multiplex PCR was the method, and the copy in TCRdb shows in-frame clones only, minus some. The data show around 2.1 million clones, approximately 94% seen once. Material for sequencing was naive CD8+ T cells from PBMCs. These receptors all stem from a young man in good health. Some clones in this sample may be carry-over from other donors' samples. Each CDR3 is given with its conserved first and last residue.

len,v_gene,j_gene,CDR3aa
16,TRBV4-1,TRBJ1-3,CASSQDRGGKGNTIYF
14,TRBV5-1,TRBJ2-1,CASSLVSGQNEQFF
14,TRBV19,TRBJ1-4,CASGPRGVPEKLFF
14,TRBV7-9,TRBJ2-2,CASSRTPNTGELFF
19,TRBV28,TRBJ2-7,CASSSMGIAPHSPRDEQYF
14,TRBV28,TRBJ2-2,CASSSGQNKGELFF
11,TRBV20-1,TRBJ1-1,CSAREGTEAFF
16,TRBV7-9,TRBJ1-3,CASSPSPGHIRNTIYF
14,TRBV19,TRBJ1-5,CASTYRGNYQPQHF
17,TRBV4-1,TRBJ1-6,CASSQVAGLGYNSPLHF
15,TRBV5-6,TRBJ2-3,CASSFSGRGTDTQYF
15,TRBV5-1,TRBJ2-7,CASSLSDRSSYEQYF
13,TRBV10-3,TRBJ1-5,CAISESGNQPQHF
17,TRBV11-2,TRBJ2-3,CASSLGRLAVSTDTQYF
12,TRBV4-2,TRBJ2-1,CASSPGGNEQFF
13,TRBV19,TRBJ1-2,CASSTPRERGYTF
17,TRBV9,TRBJ2-2,CASSAGLAGARTGELFF
13,TRBV2,TRBJ1-5,CASSGWVLQPQHF
14,TRBV28,TRBJ2-7,CASSTLEVAYEQYF
14,TRBV2,TRBJ1-2,CASIGTQILDGYTF
14,TRBV2,TRBJ1-5,CASHEGGSNQPQHF
15,TRBV5-6,TRBJ2-7,CASSPTGGENYEQYF
8,TRBV21-1,TRBJ2-1,CATPRGIF
12,TRBV14,TRBJ2-1,CASSPGRNEQFF
20,TRBV4-3,TRBJ2-4,CASSQEGDLSKPIAKNIQYF
16,TRBV5-1,TRBJ2-7,CASSQSYSSYSYEQYF
11,TRBV7-9,TRBJ2-7,CASSFSHEQYF